What follows are 15 T cell receptor beta chains derived from one specimen sequenced in a study of Ad26.COV2.S vaccination and SARS-CoV-2 variants. Noted treatment: some 20 received Ad26.COV2.S at low or high dose, single or two shots; several received placebo; per-sample allocation not given. Specimen acquisition occurred on day 63 following the initial vaccine or placebo injection. The table came from immunoSEQ multiplex PCR; TCRdb's copy has only in-frame clones and leaves some out. The sample consists of 300,000 to 400,000 clones, around 83% of them appearing once. The sample consisted of peripheral blood, taken in a trial of Ad26.COV2.S vaccine versus placebo. The receptors here all came from a person aged 18-60 years who received the Ad26.COV2.S COVID-19 vaccine or a placebo.

The V call is TRBV5-8, the J call TRBJ2-3, with D possibly being TRBD2 (6 bases). CDR1 and CDR2 from the germline V gene are SGHTS and YDEGEE. V lost 0 bases and J 1 base, leaving 15 bases between the germline ends. The length of the CDR3 is 17 residues. For the CDR3, the DNA is TGTGCCAGCAGCTTGGCCAGTATCTCGGGGGGCACAGATACGCAGTATTTT. Encoded protein: CASSLASISGGTDTQYF.

This chain connects TRBV7-8 to TRBJ1-4; 7 nucleotides align to TRBD1. CDR1 SGHVS and CDR2 FQNEAQ come from the germline V gene. The CDR3 covers 13 residues. The trim removed 6 bases at V and 8 bases at J, leaving 6 bases unmatched. The CDR3 bases are TGTGCCAGCAGTTCGGGGACAGTCGAAAAACTGTTTTTT. It is translated as CASSSGTVEKLFF. Full variable domain (rest looked up from reference TRBV7-8 and TRBJ1-4): GAGVSQSPRYKVAKRGQDVALRCDPISGHVSLFWYQQALGQGPEFLTYFQNEAQLDKSGLPSDRFFAERPEGSVSTLKIQRTQQEDSAVYLCASSSGTVEKLFFGSGTQLSVL.

This rearrangement joins TRBV11-2 to TRBJ1-4; TRBD1 agrees at 8 bases. Germline CDR1 is SGHAT and CDR2 is FQNNGV. V was clipped by 1 base and J by 5 bases; unmatched bases: 3. The CDR3 contains 15 residues. The CDR3 DNA is TGTGCCAGCAGCTTAGCAGGGGGCGCAAATGAAAAACTGTTTTTT. This gives the protein CASSLAGGANEKLFF. The full variable domain, in which reference TRBV11-2 and TRBJ1-4 provide the parts outside the CDR3, is EAGVAQSPRYKIIEKRQSVAFWCNPISGHATLYWYQQILGQGPKLLIQFQNNGVVDDSQLPKDRFSAERLKGVDSTLKIQPAKLEDSAVYLCASSLAGGANEKLFFGSGTQLSVL.

V gene TRBV7-8 combines with J gene TRBJ2-5; D is perhaps TRBD1 (7 bases). Per germline, CDR1 SGHVS and CDR2 FQNEAQ. CDR3 length: 16 residues. V was clipped by 5 bases and J by 3 bases, with 19 bases between them. Here the CDR3 reads CASSNDYQGGEETQYF. The CDR3, as DNA: TGTGCCAGCAGCAACGATTACCAGGGGGGCGAAGAGACCCAGTACTTC.

The rearrangement links TRBV5-4 to TRBJ1-2; TRBD1 might be the D (6 bases). The CDR3 has 13 amino acids. Germline CDR1 is SGHNT and CDR2 is YYREEE (reference sequence). Deletions cut 1 base from V and 3 bases from J, with 7 bases between. The CDR3 loop is CASSLPGDYGYTF. CDR3 nucleotides: TGTGCCAGCAGCTTGCCAGGGGACTATGGCTACACCTTC.

The chain recombines TRBV7-7 with TRBJ2-2; tentatively, D is TRBD1 (6 bases). The CDR3 loop spans 16 amino acids. V lost 1 base and J lost 2, with 11 bases in between. The germline gives CDR1 SSHAT, CDR2 FNYEAQ (reference sequence). The CDR3 reads CASSLGGTPNTGELFF. DNA for the CDR3: TGTGCCAGCAGCTTAGGAGGGACACCAAACACCGGGGAGCTGTTTTTT.

J is TRBJ2-1 and V is TRBV2; no definite D call. Germline CDR1 is SNHLY and CDR2 is FYNNEI. This CDR3 comprises 14 residues. The V gene lost 6 bases and the J gene lost 0 bases, with 9 bases spanning the gap. The CDR3 DNA follows: TGTGCCAGCAGGGTCGCTAGCTCCTACAATGAGCAGTTCTTC. It yields the protein CASRVASSYNEQFF.

The chain has TRBV23-1 and TRBJ1-6; D is possibly TRBD1 (5 bases). TRBV23-1 has ORF status, its function being uncertain. The CDR3 is made up of 18 amino acids. V shed 3 bases and J shed 0 bases, with 15 bases lying between them. This CDR3 is CASSQVRAGSSYNSPLHF. In DNA, the CDR3 is TGCGCCAGCAGTCAGGTAAGGGCAGGGAGCTCCTATAATTCACCCCTCCACTTT.

V usage is TRBV30 and J usage is TRBJ2-2; 8 nucleotides line up with TRBD1. V lost 2 bases and J lost 9; bases outside the gene matches: 5. Germline V lookup: CDR1 GTSNPN, CDR2 SVGIG (reference sequence). The CDR3 length is 13 residues. CDR3 region: CAWSKQGAWELFF. As DNA, the CDR3 is TGTGCCTGGAGTAAGCAGGGGGCCTGGGAGCTGTTTTTT. Looking up the rest from reference TRBV30 and TRBJ2-2 gives the full variable domain: SQTIHQWPATLVQPVGSPLSLECTVEGTSNPNLYWYRQAAGRGLQLLFYSVGIGQISSEVPQNLSASRPQDRQFILSSKKLLLSDSGFYLCAWSKQGAWELFFGEGSRLTVL.

This chain links TRBV5-3 with TRBJ2-7, with D possibly TRBD1 on 8 matching bases. TRBV5-3 is sorted into the ORF group, with uncertain function. The CDR3 totals 14 residues. Deletions cut 3 bases from V and 6 bases from J, with 16 bases between. Here the CDR3 DNA reads TGTGCCAGAAGCTCAGGGGGCTGGGAGGGCGAGCAGTACTTC. It specifies CARSSGGWEGEQYF.

The chain employs TRBV11-2 and TRBJ1-1; D is unresolved. Per germline, CDR1 SGHAT and CDR2 FQNNGV. This CDR3 spans 16 amino acids. V shed 2 bases and J shed 0 bases, with 13 bases lying between them. CDR3 DNA: TGTGCCAGCAGCTTAAAGCCCGGCCTCATGAACACTGAAGCTTTCTTT. Its protein product is CASSLKPGLMNTEAFF.

The V call is TRBV28, the J call TRBJ2-5; TRBD2 matches 7 bases. Germline V gene lookup returns CDR1 MDHEN and CDR2 SYDVKM. This CDR3 spans 14 amino acids. The V gene end was trimmed by 7 bases and the J gene end by 5 bases; junction bases not matched to a gene: 10. This CDR3 is CASTPDGLVETQYF. For the CDR3, the DNA is TGTGCCAGCACCCCGGACGGACTAGTGGAGACCCAGTACTTC. Filled out from reference TRBV28 and TRBJ2-5, the complete variable domain reads DVKVTQSSRYLVKRTGEKVFLECVQDMDHENMFWYRQDPGLGLRLIYFSYDVKMKEKGDIPEGYSVSREKKERFSLILESASTNQTSMYLCASTPDGLVETQYFGPGTRLLVL.

This clone has a handful of counts. This chain links TRBV7-9 with TRBJ2-1; D ambiguous. The CDR3 runs to 15 residues. Trimming took off 5 bases at V and 6 bases at J, with 17 bases between the two ends. Germline assignment: CDR1 SEHNR and CDR2 FQNEAQ (reference sequence). In DNA, the CDR3 is TGTGCCAGCAGCCCGAAACGCCGGGTCCGCAATGAGCAGTTCTTC. The encoded protein is CASSPKRRVRNEQFF.

This sequence joins TRBV6-2 or TRBV6-3 and TRBJ1-2; no clear D. Germline V gives CDR1 MNHEY, CDR2 SVGEGT. The CDR3 has 13 amino acids. Trimming removed 0 bases at V and 6 bases at J, with 8 bases between. CDR3 sequence: CASSYSSPNGYTF. CDR3 DNA sequence: TGTGCCAGCAGTTACTCGTCACCTAATGGCTACACCTTC.

The J gene is TRBJ2-7, the V gene TRBV6-7; 9 positions agree with TRBD1. TRBV6-7 is filed as an ORF, its function uncertain. The CDR3 is 15 amino acids. J gave up 6 bases and V 2 bases, and 8 bases lay outside the gene matches. The DNA of the CDR3 is TGTGCCAGCAGTTACGCGGGGACAGGGAATACCGAGCAGTACTTC. This translates into CASSYAGTGNTEQYF.